This T cell receptor (beta chain) was retrieved from a study of blood T cell repertoires in COVID-19. Study summary: Nucleic acid was either cDNA or gDNA, and it came from T cells, B-cell-depleted T cells, or PBMCs.

In the authors' workflow: The authors estimated nucleated cell counts from reference gene primer amplification. Profiled with immunoSEQ multiplex PCR; TCRdb holds only in-frame clones, not every one. The V and J calls and clone size are taken from that table; D and trimming were inferred from the DNA. The table has about 180,000 clones, approximately 81% seen once. This CDR3 has 16 residues. With 0 bases clipped from V and 7 bases from J, the junction kept 5 bases outside the gene matches. CDR1 and CDR2 from the germline V gene are MNHEY and SMNVEV (reference sequence). This chain links TRBV27 with TRBJ1-4; TRBD1 matches 10 bases. This TCR came from an older person with COVID-19, enrolled during active disease. Sequencing was performed on peripheral blood. CDR3 DNA sequence: TGTGCCAGCAGTTTATCGAGGACAGGGGGGAGTGAAAAACTGTTTTTT. This translates into CASSLSRTGGSEKLFF.